The subject of this entry is one T cell receptor (beta chain). Its target antigen remains unknown. Base qualities were left out, and no much larger clone turns up one base away. The library was made by the immunoSEQ multiplex PCR assay. For the multiplex PCR, a mixture combining 60 forward primers for TCR Vbeta segments and 13 reverse primers for TCR Jbeta segments was used. The CDR3 region of rearranged TCR beta genes was amplified from genomic DNA by a multiplex PCR assay. Amplified TCR beta libraries were sequenced as 87-base-pair reads on the Illumina HiSeq System. For the original study's pipeline: A later analysis tallied approximately 87 million unique TCR beta chains across the 666 repertoires, and about 10 million of those chains were shared by two or more donors. Raw reads were error-corrected and collapsed into unique sequences with a nearest-neighbor algorithm that merged closely related sequences to remove PCR and sequencing errors. V, D and J gene segments were assigned by aligning CDR3 sequences to IMGT reference sequences. For a sequence to be retained, a match of at least six nucleotides to both a V gene segment and a J gene segment was required. Rearrangements were classified as productive when the CDR3 lacked stop codons and remained in frame with V and J, and all other rearrangements were classified as non-productive. CDR3 was defined according to IMGT convention as the region running from the second conserved V-encoded cysteine to the conserved J-encoded phenylalanine. The earlier analysis of some 540 of the donors excluded any sequence lacking an unambiguous match to a single V gene segment. In an earlier analysis of about 590 of the donors, a V segment was called functional when productive rearrangements were above 56.7%, and segregating when the standard deviation between donors exceeded 5%. A statistical classification framework was developed to diagnose cytomegalovirus status using the catalog of TCR beta chain sequences. In a later analysis, V and J genes were assigned by comparing TCR nucleotide sequences against IMGT/GENE-DB human TR gene sequences. In a later analysis, CDR3 sequences and most-parsimonious VDJ recombination scenarios were assigned using the TCRdist pipeline. In a later analysis, each TCR beta chain was defined by its CDR3 amino acid sequence together with its V-gene family, and reads lacking a unique V-gene family were excluded. In a later analysis, 450 to 600 highly shared, low-generation-probability nucleotide sequences were removed to address suspected cross-contamination and a sequencing artifact. For each public chain, a later analysis derived a clonal expansion index from normalized ranks of inferred template counts within each repertoire. A later analysis computed generation probabilities with a VDJ recombination model fitted to out-of-frame rearrangements, and checked the results against IGoR. Hypergeometric tests were used in a later analysis to score TCR-TCR, TCR-HLA and TCR-CMV co-occurrence, with a repertoire-size bias correction applied to the TCR pairs. False discovery rates were estimated in a later analysis by permuting HLA or CMV assignments 20 times. In a later analysis, co-occurring TCRs were grouped with DBSCAN, and TCRdist sequence similarity was added when clustering was performed within HLA-allele-positive subsets. Repertoires with fewer than 30,000 or more than 120,000 public chains, plus five repertoires with anomalous nucleotide sharing, were excluded from co-occurrence clustering. Not all clones reach the TCRdb copy of this immuneACCESS table, which keeps in-frame sequences only. Checked studies attribute under half of the gap to unresolved V genes and leave the rest unexplained. The V and J calls and clone size come from that table; D and trimming were worked out from the DNA. The sample includes under 200,000 clones, with about nine tenths observed a single time. Approximately 1.1% of the sample rests with the top ten.

CDR3 length: 15 amino acids, cysteine to phenylalanine. The kept DNA is CDR3 alone, 45 bases in frame from the first base. Trimming removed 5 bases from V and 8 bases from J, leaving 18 bases between the germline ends. CDR1 and CDR2 (MNHEY, SMNVEV) derive from the germline V gene (reference sequence). The entry originates in a study of cytomegalovirus exposure and HLA in healthy donors (dated by TCRdb to about 2017). Concerning the study at large: In an earlier analysis of approximately 640 of the donors, about 260 Gb of sequence data and 90 million to 120 million unique TCR beta sequences from about 180 million T cells were reported. An early release covering 500 to 750 HLA-typed donors comprised approximately 300 gigabases of sequencing data and 85 million to 100 million unique TCR sequences. The genetic ancestry cluster associated with self-reported Caucasian donors included about 81% of the 398 genotyped donors. The study was designed to test whether signatures of past pathogen exposure could be identified by cataloging public T cell receptors. The study used immunosequencing to profile the T cell repertoires of approximately 650 subjects and linked those repertoires to cytomegalovirus serostatus. A separate validation cohort of 90 to 150 different subjects was used in addition to the approximately 700-subject first cohort. To predict cytomegalovirus infection status, the study combined high-throughput TCR immunosequencing, statistical association of individual TCRs with disease status, and machine learning. A later analysis re-examined previously published TCR beta repertoires from roughly 720 donors and added high-resolution HLA genotyping to investigate patterns of TCR occurrence. In the later analysis, no new phenotypic data were used to find candidate immune exposures; instead, reliance was placed on TCR beta sequences and their occurrence across donors. An earlier analysis of around 580 of the donors used high-throughput TCR beta sequencing to judge whether each TCR beta V gene segment behaved as functional or pseudogenic. Donor age, sex, ethnicity and CMV serostatus were compiled together with the repertoire data. In a later genetic analysis, genome-wide SNP genotypes for about three fifths of the roughly 670 donors were used, and that subset was treated as a discovery cohort. All discovery cohort repertoires had been generated on a single sequencing platform. HLA typing included class I and class II loci at four-digit resolution. Typing coverage differed by locus: A, B, C, DRB1 and DQB1 were typed in roughly 620-630 donors, DQA1 in roughly 500, DPA1 in some 600, and DPB1 in roughly 470. About five DR-DQ haplotypes were treated as single units for association and clustering because of strong linkage in the cohort. Among some 400 genotyped donors of the cohort, an average of approximately 250,000 unique TCR beta nucleotide sequences were sequenced per donor, roughly 18% of them non-productive. The paper as a whole reports these results and caveats: Most CMV-associated TCR beta chains appeared to be HLA-restricted in a later analysis, and the HLA associations seemed to be driven largely by CMV exposure. Because the 87-base-pair reads could not distinguish some IMGT-functional V segments, including TRBV6-2 and TRBV6-3, those segments were excluded. In a later analysis, HLA-associated TCR beta chains were found to be more clonally expanded and to have lower generation probabilities than equally common non-associated chains. In a later genetic analysis, fewer N-insertions in productive TCRs were reported among donors in an Asian-associated ancestry cluster than the roughly 710-donor mean. According to a later analysis, TCR association rates differed among HLA loci, with DRB1 alleles showing the most associated TCRs and HLA-C alleles showing the fewest. At a false discovery rate of 0.05, a later analysis linked 16,000 or so TCR beta sequences to specific HLA alleles. For the cohort, immune exposure information was limited to CMV serostatus. Correlated functional status among segregating V segments might be attributable to linkage disequilibrium, but an unknown experimental factor could not be ruled out. Because some donors lacked HLA typing at each locus, the association tests relied only on the typed subset. According to a later analysis, parvovirus B19, influenza, CMV and Epstein-Barr virus appeared linked to several top co-occurrence clusters. The authors suggested that the approach could potentially be generalized to other disease states and immunological phenotypes. In a later genetic analysis, a missense DCLRE1C variant was associated with V-gene and J-gene trimming of TCR beta chains, and the association was replicated in an independent cohort. In an earlier analysis of around 600 of the donors, most TCR beta V segments were observed in productive rearrangements about 87% or about 30% of the time, broadly matching IMGT annotations. The study listed 150 to 200 TCR beta chains as associated with cytomegalovirus. In this cohort, only TCR beta chains were sequenced, and detectable features were limited by the absence of alpha or paired-chain data. A further reported finding was that TCR beta sequences accurately predicted the HLA-A and HLA-B alleles for most subjects in the first cohort. Most TCR sequences were seen in very few donors, while some public TCRs were found in many individuals. In vitro tests confirmed that a few of the cytomegalovirus-associated TCR beta chains recognize cytomegalovirus antigens. When HLA alleles, especially DR and DQ, strongly co-occurred, attributing TCR associations to individual alleles was difficult. Cytomegalovirus status was reported to be diagnosed by the classifier with high specificity and sensitivity in both the original and validation cohorts. Because counts were too low, some 16 rarely observed V segments, including chromosome 9 orphons, were excluded from the earlier analysis of under 650 of the donors. The sequencing pipeline was judged likely to have produced a cluster of highly shared sequence variants as a technical artifact. The presence/absence analyses assumed that sequencing depth was roughly uniform across donors, and that assumption may not be true.

The cohort consisted of 650 to 700 healthy bone marrow donors. Cohort members were all nominally healthy when sampled, although unrecorded immune exposures were likely present. The donor was CMV seronegative and was included in the group of 352 seronegative cohort members. A peripheral blood sample was provided by each donor, and peripheral blood mononuclear cells were used for TCR beta sequencing. Genomic DNA extraction from the blood cell samples was performed with the Qiagen DNeasy Blood Extraction Kit. The sequencing input was PBMCs. The V gene is TRBV27 and the J gene is TRBJ1-4, and possibly TRBD1, on 6 matching bases. The receptor's source is a boy younger than 10 in good health and CMV-seronegative. The CDR3 has the sequence CASSPQGPVEEKLFF. The nucleotide sequence is given as TGTGCCAGCAGTCCACAGGGCCCGGTCGAAGAAAAACTGTTTTTT. Where the CDR3 stops, the reference TRBV27 and TRBJ1-4 genes take over; the full variable domain is EAQVTQNPRYLITVTGKKLTVTCSQNMNHEYMSWYRQDPGLGLRQIYYSMNVEVTDKGDVPEGYKVSRKEKRNFPLILESPSPNQTSLYFCASSPQGPVEEKLFFGSGTQLSVL.